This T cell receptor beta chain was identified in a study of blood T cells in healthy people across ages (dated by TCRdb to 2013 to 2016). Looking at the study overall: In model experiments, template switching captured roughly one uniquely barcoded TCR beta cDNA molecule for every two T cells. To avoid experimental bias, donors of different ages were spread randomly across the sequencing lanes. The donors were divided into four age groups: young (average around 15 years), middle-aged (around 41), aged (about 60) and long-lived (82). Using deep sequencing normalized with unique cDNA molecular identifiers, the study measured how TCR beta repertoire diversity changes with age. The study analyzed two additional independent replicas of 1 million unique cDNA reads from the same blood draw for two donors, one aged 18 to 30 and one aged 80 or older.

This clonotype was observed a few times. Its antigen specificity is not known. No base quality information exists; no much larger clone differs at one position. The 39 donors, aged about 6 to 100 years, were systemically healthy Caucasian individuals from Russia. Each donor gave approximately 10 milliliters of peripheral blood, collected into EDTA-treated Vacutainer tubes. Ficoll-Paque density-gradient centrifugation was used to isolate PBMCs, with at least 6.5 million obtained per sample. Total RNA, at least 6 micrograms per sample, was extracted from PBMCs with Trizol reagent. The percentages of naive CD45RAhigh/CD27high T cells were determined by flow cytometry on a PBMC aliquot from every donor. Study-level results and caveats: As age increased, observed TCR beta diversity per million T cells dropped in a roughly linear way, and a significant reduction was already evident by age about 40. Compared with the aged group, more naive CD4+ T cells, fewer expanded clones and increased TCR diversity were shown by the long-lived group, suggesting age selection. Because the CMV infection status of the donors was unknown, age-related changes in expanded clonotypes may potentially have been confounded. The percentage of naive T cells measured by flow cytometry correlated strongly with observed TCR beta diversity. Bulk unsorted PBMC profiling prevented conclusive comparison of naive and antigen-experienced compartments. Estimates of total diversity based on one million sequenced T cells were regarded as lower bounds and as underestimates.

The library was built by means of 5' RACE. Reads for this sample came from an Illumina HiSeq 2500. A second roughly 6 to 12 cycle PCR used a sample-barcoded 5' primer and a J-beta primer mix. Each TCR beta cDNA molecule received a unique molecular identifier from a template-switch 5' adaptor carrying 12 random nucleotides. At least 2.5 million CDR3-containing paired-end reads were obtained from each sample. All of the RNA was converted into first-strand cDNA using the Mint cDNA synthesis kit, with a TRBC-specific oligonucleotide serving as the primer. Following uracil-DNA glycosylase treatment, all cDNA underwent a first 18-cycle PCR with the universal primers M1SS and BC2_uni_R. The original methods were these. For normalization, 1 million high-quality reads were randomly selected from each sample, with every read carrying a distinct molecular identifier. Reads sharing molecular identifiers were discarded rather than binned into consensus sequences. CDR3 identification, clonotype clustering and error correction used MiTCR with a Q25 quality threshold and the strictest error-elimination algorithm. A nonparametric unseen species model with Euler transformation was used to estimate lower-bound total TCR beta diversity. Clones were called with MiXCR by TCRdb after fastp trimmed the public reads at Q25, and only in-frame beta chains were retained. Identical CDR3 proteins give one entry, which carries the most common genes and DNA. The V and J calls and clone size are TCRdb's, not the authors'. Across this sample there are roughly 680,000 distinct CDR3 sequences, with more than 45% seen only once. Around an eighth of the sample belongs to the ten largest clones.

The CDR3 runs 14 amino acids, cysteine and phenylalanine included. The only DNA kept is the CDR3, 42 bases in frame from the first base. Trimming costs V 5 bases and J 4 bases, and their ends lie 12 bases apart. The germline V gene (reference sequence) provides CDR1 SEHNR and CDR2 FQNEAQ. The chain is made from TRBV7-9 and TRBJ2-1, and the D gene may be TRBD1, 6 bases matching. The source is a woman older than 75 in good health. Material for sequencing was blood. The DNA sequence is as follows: TGTGCCAGCAGCACGGACAGAATTTACAATGAGCAGTTCTTC. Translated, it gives CASSTDRIYNEQFF.